This entry lists 27 T cell receptor beta chains sequenced from one sample in a study of blood T cells in healthy people across ages (dated by TCRdb to between 2014 and 2017). The library relied on 5' RACE. Sequencing relied on an Illumina HiSeq 2500. A second PCR of about 7 to 12 cycles was performed with a sample-barcoded 5' primer and a J-beta primer mix. TCRdb trimmed the raw reads at Q25, called clones with MiXCR and kept productive beta chains. Rows with a matching CDR3 protein are joined into one entry that keeps the most common DNA and genes. The sample has 750,000 to 850,000 distinct CDR3 sequences on record, about 25% of them singletons. The top ten constitute more than 3% of the sample. This sample also belongs to another study, concerning T cells of mothers and their children.

Specimen: blood. These receptors came from a boy aged 5-17 years in good health.

At least ten counts were recorded for this clonotype. This rearrangement joins TRBV5-1 to TRBJ2-6; a possible D gene is TRBD1 (6 bases). Trimming pared 4 bases from V and 1 base from J, leaving 24 bases between. Per the germline V gene, CDR1 is SGHRS and CDR2 is YFSETQ. The CDR3 length is 20 residues. The chain's CDR3 is CASSQWWTAQRGSGANVLTF. For the CDR3, the DNA is TGCGCCAGCAGCCAGTGGTGGACGGCGCAAAGGGGGTCTGGGGCCAACGTCCTGACTTTC.

The genes are TRBV7-2 and TRBJ2-5; TRBD2 might be the D (6 bases). The CDR3 loop spans 14 amino acids. Germline values: CDR1 SGHTA, CDR2 FQGNSA. V lost 1 base and J lost 5, with 11 bases in between. CDR3 amino acids: CASSLESSVETQYF. The CDR3 DNA sequence: TGTGCCAGCAGCTTAGAGTCTAGCGTGGAGACCCAGTACTTC.

The chain is built from TRBV29-1 and TRBJ1-1; 7 positions match TRBD1. The trim removed 4 bases at V and 7 bases at J, leaving 6 bases unmatched. Per germline, CDR1 SQVTM and CDR2 ANQGSEA. The CDR3 contains 12 residues. The CDR3 sequence: CSVGQGPDEAFF. The CDR3 region has the DNA TGCAGCGTTGGACAGGGACCCGATGAAGCTTTCTTT.

This clonotype was detected a few times. An end of the junction does not agree with germline; a read error may underlie this. The rearrangement joins TRBV7-7 to TRBJ2-5; no clear D. Germline loops: CDR1 SSHAT, CDR2 FNYEAQ (reference sequence). There are 13 residues in the CDR3. In nucleotides, the CDR3 is TGTGCTAGCAGCTTCCGACATCAAGAGACCCAGTACTTC. Translating gives CASSFRHQETQYF.

V usage is TRBV20-1 and J usage is TRBJ2-2, with 10 bases fitting TRBD2. V trimming: 5 bases; J trimming: 3 bases; junction bases outside the gene matches: 15. The CDR3 is 18 amino acids. Germline V gives CDR1 DFQATT, CDR2 SNEGSKA (reference sequence). CDR3 region: CSARRALAGVWDTGELFF. CDR3 DNA sequence: TGCAGTGCTCGTAGGGCCCTAGCGGGAGTATGGGACACCGGGGAGCTGTTTTTT.

About this clonotype: The junction differs from germline at one of its ends, possibly a read error. The chain has TRBV28 and TRBJ2-4; D tentatively reads TRBD1 or TRBD2 (6 bases each). The CDR3 has 13 amino acids. Germline V CDR1 and CDR2: MDHEN, SYDVKM. The CDR3 region is CASSLWGQGLRSF. In DNA, the CDR3 is TGTGCCAGCAGTTTATGGGGACAAGGACTACGATCCTTC.

This clonotype was observed many times. This chain joins TRBV13 and TRBJ1-4; D unresolved. V lost 5 bases, J lost 0 bases, and 10 bases lay in between. The germline gives CDR1 PRHDT, CDR2 FYEKMQ (reference sequence). The CDR3 has 15 amino acids. CDR3: CASSRERPTNEKLFF. CDR3 DNA sequence: TGTGCCAGCAGCCGAGAGAGGCCAACTAATGAAAAACTGTTTTTT.

The chain is built from TRBV4-3 and TRBJ2-1; no clear D. With 1 base removed from V and 9 bases from J, the gap between germline ends came to 7 bases. The CDR3 spans 12 residues. CDR1 is LGHNA and CDR2 is YSLEER in the germline V gene. CDR3 coding DNA: TGCGCCAGCAGCCAAGGGTCGGGTGAGCAGTTCTTC. Protein sequence: CASSQGSGEQFF.

This clonotype was seen more than once but under ten times. The V gene is TRBV28, the J gene TRBJ1-2, with D uncertain. CDR1 MDHEN and CDR2 SYDVKM come from the germline V gene. Trimming left V 6 bases short and J 5 bases short, with 16 bases between. This CDR3 is 14 amino acids long. The CDR3 region is CASSLVGRLYGYTF. The DNA of the CDR3 is TGTGCCAGCAGCCTCGTAGGGAGACTTTATGGCTACACCTTC.

The genes are TRBV7-2 and TRBJ2-3; no clear D gene. Germline CDR1 SGHTA, CDR2 FQGNSA. The CDR3 has 15 residues. Trimming took 0 bases from V and 3 from J, leaving 10 bases between them. The CDR3 region has the DNA TGTGCCAGCAGCTTAGCTTGGCAGGAAACAGATACGCAGTATTTT. Its translation is CASSLAWQETDTQYF.

This clonotype was seen a few times. V is TRBV28 and J is TRBJ1-2, with D unclear. Per germline, CDR1 MDHEN and CDR2 SYDVKM. V lost 2 bases to trimming and J lost 0 bases, with 10 bases between them. This CDR3 contains 15 residues. The CDR3 sequence: CASSLEPGANYGYTF. The DNA of the CDR3 is TGTGCCAGCAGTTTAGAACCGGGAGCTAACTATGGCTACACCTTC.

This clonotype was seen a few times. V and J are TRBV6-8 and TRBJ1-4; 9 bases agree with TRBD1. Trimming at V came to 2 bases and at J to 8 bases, leaving 9 bases not matched to a gene. The CDR3 is 16 residues long. CDR1 is MNHGY and CDR2 is SAAAGT in the germline V gene. The CDR3 DNA follows: TGTGCCAGCAGTTACGCAGGACAGGGGCGGAGGGAAAAACTGTTTTTT. Protein product: CASSYAGQGRREKLFF.

The chain employs TRBV5-5 and TRBJ1-5, with TRBD1 matching 9 bases. The CDR3 has 16 residues. V dropped 3 bases and J dropped 4; count of bases not matched to a gene: 8. CDR1 and CDR2 (germline): SGHKS, YYEKEE (reference sequence). The CDR3 DNA sequence: TGTGCCAGCAGCTGGGTAGCCGGGACAGGGAATCAGCCCCAGCATTTT. It translates to CASSWVAGTGNQPQHF.

This clonotype came up a few times. The chain combines TRBV27 with TRBJ2-5, with D perhaps matching TRBD2 (6 bases). The tail of the sequence fits TRBJ2-7 better, so the J call may be wrong. The CDR3 contains 15 residues. The germline V gene encodes CDR1 MNHEY and CDR2 SMNVEV (reference sequence). The CDR3 bases are TGTGCCAGCAGTTTTTCTTGGGGGGAAACGGCCGAGCAGTACTTC. Protein sequence: CASSFSWGETAEQYF.

This clonotype is a singleton in its sample. The chain employs TRBV24-1 and TRBJ2-4; 8 bases are a match to TRBD1. CDR1 is KGHDR and CDR2 is SFDVKD in the germline V gene. CDR3 length: 16 amino acids. Trimming at V came to 6 bases and at J to 4 bases, leaving 10 bases not matched to a gene. CDR3 amino acids: CATSTNTGTGKNIQYF. The DNA of the CDR3 is TGTGCCACCAGTACGAATACCGGGACAGGTAAAAACATTCAGTACTTC.

The chain carries TRBV15 and TRBJ2-1; 7 bases are a match to TRBD1. The junction had 7 bases not matched to a gene; V was cut back by 1 base and J by 4 bases. The CDR3 is 16 residues long. CDR1 LNHNV and CDR2 YYDKDF come from the germline V gene (reference sequence). CDR3 in amino acids: CATSRVGQGVYNEQFF. The CDR3 DNA reads TGTGCCACCAGCAGAGTGGGGCAGGGGGTTTACAATGAGCAGTTCTTC.

V and J are TRBV7-2 and TRBJ2-5, with D unresolved. The CDR3 length is 13 residues. From germline, CDR1 is SGHTA and CDR2 FQGNSA. Trimming took off 1 base at V and 6 bases at J, with 9 bases between the two ends. This CDR3 is CASSLEPEKTQYF. CDR3 bases: TGTGCCAGCAGCTTAGAGCCTGAAAAGACCCAGTACTTC.

This clonotype has a single count. This chain connects TRBV4-1 to TRBJ2-5, with a possible D match to TRBD2 (7 bases). The J call could be wrong; TRBJ2-7 is a better fit for the DNA end. Germline loops: CDR1 MGHRA, CDR2 YSYEKL. The CDR3 spans 17 residues. In nucleotides, the CDR3 is TGCGCCAGCAGCCAAGAAGGGGGTCGGGGGACTAACTACGAGCAGTACTTC. It codes for CASSQEGGRGTNYEQYF.

The chain couples TRBV11-2 to TRBJ2-6; D remains unclear. CDR1 is SGHAT and CDR2 is FQNNGV in the germline V gene. There are 15 residues in the CDR3. V lost 5 bases to trimming and J lost 0 bases, with 8 bases between them. CDR3 region: CASSLQPSGANVLTF. CDR3 DNA sequence: TGTGCCAGCAGCCTTCAACCCTCTGGGGCCAACGTCCTGACTTTC.

This clonotype was observed a handful of times. The chain uses TRBV24-1 and TRBJ2-1, with TRBD2 identical over 7 bases. After removal of 5 bases from V and 0 bases from J, the junction contained 6 bases not matched to a gene. The V gene's germline CDR1 is KGHDR and CDR2 SFDVKD. The CDR3 has 16 amino acids. The CDR3 bases are TGTGCCACCAGTGCTCCTTGGACTAGCTCCTACAATGAGCAGTTCTTC. Translating gives CATSAPWTSSYNEQFF.

The rearrangement joins TRBV18 to TRBJ1-1, with D uncertain. V was trimmed by 2 bases and J by 1 base, leaving 8 bases between them. This CDR3 is built from 14 residues. From germline, CDR1 is KGHSH and CDR2 LQKENI. DNA for the CDR3: TGTGCCAGCTCACCAAACCATGCGAACACTGAAGCTTTCTTT. Translating gives CASSPNHANTEAFF.

The V call is TRBV7-9, the J call TRBJ2-2, with D tentatively TRBD2 (6 bases). The CDR3 runs to 15 residues. Per germline, CDR1 SEHNR and CDR2 FQNEAQ (reference sequence). Deletions cut 6 bases from V and 7 bases from J, with 18 bases between. CDR3 nucleotides: TGTGCCAGCAGGGAGTTGGCAGGGAGGAGCGGGGAGCTGTTTTTT. It translates to CASRELAGRSGELFF.

The J gene is TRBJ2-3, the V gene TRBV2; D is unresolved. Germline loops: CDR1 SNHLY, CDR2 FYNNEI. The CDR3 sequence is 14 residues long. V was clipped by 3 bases and J by 1 base, with 8 bases between them. As DNA, the CDR3 is TGTGCCAGCAGTGAGGGCTACGGCACAGATACGCAGTATTTT. Translation gives CASSEGYGTDTQYF.

This sequence joins TRBV12-3 or TRBV12-4 and TRBJ2-3; D ambiguous. Trimming cost V 5 bases and J 0 bases, with 12 bases left between them. The CDR3 has 15 residues. CDR3 region: CASSLDTSSTDTQYF. CDR3 nucleotides: TGTGCCAGCAGTCTTGACACGTCTAGCACAGATACGCAGTATTTT.

V usage is TRBV20-1 and J usage is TRBJ2-5; TRBD2 aligns across 10 bases. Germline CDR1 is DFQATT and CDR2 is SNEGSKA (reference sequence). V shed 5 bases, J shed 5 bases, and the junction held 11 bases outside the gene matches. CDR3 length equals 15 residues. The CDR3 loop reads CSARIGTSVLETQYF. Written as DNA, the CDR3 is TGCAGTGCTCGTATCGGGACTAGCGTCTTGGAGACCCAGTACTTC.

The rearrangement joins TRBV11-2 to TRBJ2-7, with D possibly matching TRBD2 (5 bases). CDR3 length: 14 residues. CDR1 and CDR2 from the germline V gene are SGHAT and FQNNGV. The V gene lost 5 bases and the J gene lost 6 bases, with 17 bases spanning the gap. CDR3: CASSLQFKAGEQYF. The CDR3 coding sequence is TGTGCCAGCAGCCTTCAGTTCAAGGCGGGCGAGCAGTACTTC.

This clonotype was picked up a small number of times. The DNA of the CDR3 is TGTGCCACCAGTGAGAGCGAGGGAGGAGATACGCAGTATTTT. As protein: CATSESEGGDTQYF. The rearrangement joins TRBV24-1 to TRBJ2-3; D may be TRBD2 (6 bases). Trimming removed 4 bases from V and 5 bases from J, with 12 bases in between. CDR1 KGHDR and CDR2 SFDVKD come from the germline V gene. CDR3 length: 14 amino acids.